One and the same sample provided the 10 T cell receptor beta chains below, sequenced in a study of response to subunit inactivated influenza vaccine. TCRdb redid the calling of the RT-PCR reads with MiXCR, one entry per CDR3 protein. There are hundreds of thousands of distinct CDR3 sequences in the sample; 11% to 15% occur only once, and 6% to 7% lies in the top ten. This specimen consisted of PBMCs from blood, obtained around two weeks before vaccination. These TCRs come from a man aged 45-65 years who received an inactivated influenza vaccine.

The chain recombines TRBV7-6 with TRBJ2-5, with 7 bases fitting TRBD2. V shed 5 bases, J shed 7 bases, and the junction held 13 bases outside the gene matches. Germline V gives CDR1 SGHVS, CDR2 FNYEAQ. The CDR3 spans 15 residues. The CDR3 reads CASSPPGRREGTQYF. CDR3 coding DNA: TGTGCCAGCAGCCCCCCGGGACGGAGGGAGGGGACCCAGTACTTC.

The table lists this clonotype with a few counts. This chain connects TRBV7-2 to TRBJ2-1, with 10 bases aligning to TRBD2. This CDR3 spans 16 amino acids. From germline, CDR1 is SGHTA and CDR2 FQGNSA. J gave up 3 bases and V 1 base, and 3 bases lay outside the gene matches. The CDR3 region is CASSLVWTSGYNEQFF. The DNA of the CDR3 is TGTGCCAGCAGCTTAGTTTGGACTAGCGGCTACAATGAGCAGTTCTTC.

The chain is built from TRBV28 and TRBJ1-5, with D uncertain. V dropped 1 base and J dropped 0 bases, with 7 bases sitting between them. Germline CDR1 and CDR2: MDHEN and SYDVKM. The CDR3 loop spans 15 amino acids. CDR3 in DNA: TGTGCCAGCAGTTTATCGCCCTATAGCAATCAGCCCCAGCATTTT. It is translated as CASSLSPYSNQPQHF. The complete variable domain, with remaining parts taken from reference TRBV28 and TRBJ1-5, reads DVKVTQSSRYLVKRTGEKVFLECVQDMDHENMFWYRQDPGLGLRLIYFSYDVKMKEKGDIPEGYSVSREKKERFSLILESASTNQTSMYLCASSLSPYSNQPQHFGDGTRLSIL.

The gene calls are TRBV5-1 and TRBJ2-7; possibly TRBD1 or TRBD2 for D (5 bases each). Deletions cut 0 bases from V and 6 bases from J, with 10 bases between. This CDR3 has 13 residues. CDR1 is SGHRS, CDR2 YFSETQ, per germline. The chain's CDR3 is CASSLAGPGEQYF. For the CDR3, the DNA is TGCGCCAGCAGCTTGGCGGGACCCGGCGAGCAGTACTTC.

This clonotype showed up many times. This chain joins TRBV6-6 and TRBJ1-2; 9 bases map to TRBD1. Germline values: CDR1 MNHNY, CDR2 SVGAGI (reference sequence). The CDR3 is 12 amino acids. Trimming removed 5 bases from V and 7 bases from J; junction bases left unmatched: 2. This CDR3 is CASSLTGGGYTF. The CDR3 bases are TGTGCCAGCAGTCTGACAGGGGGTGGCTACACCTTC.

There are many counts of this clonotype. The rearrangement links TRBV18 to TRBJ2-1; possible D gene TRBD1, 5 bases. The V and J ends lost 5 bases and 4 bases respectively, with 15 bases between them. This CDR3 comprises 15 residues. Germline V lookup: CDR1 KGHSH, CDR2 LQKENI. The DNA of the CDR3 is TGTGCCAGCTCAAGATCCCGGGCAGGGTACAATGAGCAGTTCTTC. Its translation: CASSRSRAGYNEQFF.

A few counts support this clonotype. This rearrangement joins TRBV28 to TRBJ2-5, with 12 nucleotides matching TRBD2. Trimming took 3 bases from V and 5 from J; bases not matched to a gene: 10. Germline V gives CDR1 MDHEN, CDR2 SYDVKM. This CDR3 has 17 amino acids. The CDR3 bases are TGTGCCAGCAGTTTCGGACTAGCGGGGCCTGGACGGGAGACCCAGTACTTC. Translated: CASSFGLAGPGRETQYF.

This clonotype was seen more than once but under ten times. This chain joins TRBV27 and TRBJ2-1; D might be TRBD1 (5 bases). Germline CDR1 reads MNHEY; CDR2 reads SMNVEV (reference sequence). Trimming stripped 2 bases from V and 3 bases from J, with 8 bases between. This CDR3 has 14 residues. The CDR3 sequence: CASSLRQLYNEQFF. The CDR3 DNA follows: TGTGCCAGCAGTTTACGACAGCTCTACAATGAGCAGTTCTTC.

This clonotype was seen a handful of times. The genes are TRBV3-1 and TRBJ1-2; 7 bases agree with TRBD1. The germline gives CDR1 LGHDT, CDR2 YNNKEL (reference sequence). This CDR3 is 13 amino acids long. V gave up 0 bases and J gave up 7 bases; unmatched junction bases: 2. CDR3 coding DNA: TGTGCCAGCAGCCAAGAACACAGGGGTGGCTACACCTTC. Translating gives CASSQEHRGGYTF. Together with reference TRBV3-1 and TRBJ1-2, the CDR3 gives the full variable domain: DTAVSQTPKYLVTQMGNDKSIKCEQNLGHDTMYWYKQDSKKFLKIMFSYNNKELIINETVPNRFSPKSPDKAHLNLHINSLELGDSAVYFCASSQEHRGGYTFGSGTRLTVV.

This clonotype was counted between two and nine times. This chain joins TRBV2 and TRBJ2-4; 13 bases match TRBD2. Looked up from germline, CDR1 is SNHLY and CDR2 is FYNNEI. The CDR3 has 14 residues. The junction had 2 bases not matched to a gene; V was cut back by 8 bases and J by 4 bases. CDR3 DNA: TGTGCCAGCTCGGGACTAGCGGGGAAAAACATTCAGTACTTC. Encoded protein: CASSGLAGKNIQYF. The full variable domain, in which reference TRBV2 and TRBJ2-4 provide the parts outside the CDR3, is EPEVTQTPSHQVTQMGQEVILRCVPISNHLYFYWYRQILGQKVEFLVSFYNNEISEKSEIFDDQFSVERPDGSNFTLKIRSTKLEDSAMYFCASSGLAGKNIQYFGAGTRLSVL.